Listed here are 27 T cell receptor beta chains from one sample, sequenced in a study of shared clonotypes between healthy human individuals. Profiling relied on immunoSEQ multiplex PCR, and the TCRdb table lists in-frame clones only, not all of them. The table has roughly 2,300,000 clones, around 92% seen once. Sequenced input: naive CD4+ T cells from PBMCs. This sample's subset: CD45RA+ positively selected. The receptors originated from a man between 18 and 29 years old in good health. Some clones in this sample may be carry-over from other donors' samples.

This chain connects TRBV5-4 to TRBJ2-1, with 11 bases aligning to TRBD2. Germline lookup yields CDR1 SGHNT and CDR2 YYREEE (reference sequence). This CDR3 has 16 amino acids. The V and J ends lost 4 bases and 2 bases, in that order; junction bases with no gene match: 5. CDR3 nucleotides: TGTGCCAGCAGCGTGGGACTAGCGGTGGCCTACAATGAGCAGTTCTTC. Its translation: CASSVGLAVAYNEQFF.

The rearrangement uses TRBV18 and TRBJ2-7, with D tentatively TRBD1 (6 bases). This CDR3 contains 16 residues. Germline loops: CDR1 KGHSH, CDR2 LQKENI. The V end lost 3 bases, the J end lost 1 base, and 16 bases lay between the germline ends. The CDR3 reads CASSPLRDKSSYEQYF. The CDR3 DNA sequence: TGTGCCAGCTCACCCCTCCGGGACAAGTCTTCCTACGAGCAGTACTTC.

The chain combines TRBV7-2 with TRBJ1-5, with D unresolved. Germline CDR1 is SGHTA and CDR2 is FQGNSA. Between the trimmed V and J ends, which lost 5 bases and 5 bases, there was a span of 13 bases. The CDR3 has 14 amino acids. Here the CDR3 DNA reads TGTGCCAGCAGCCTGTCGTATGAGGATCAGCCCCAGCATTTT. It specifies CASSLSYEDQPQHF. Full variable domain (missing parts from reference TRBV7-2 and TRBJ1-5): GAGVSQSPSNKVTEKGKDVELRCDPISGHTALYWYRQSLGQGLEFLIYFQGNSAPDKSGLPSDRFSAERTGGSVSTLTIQRTQQEDSAVYLCASSLSYEDQPQHFGDGTRLSIL.

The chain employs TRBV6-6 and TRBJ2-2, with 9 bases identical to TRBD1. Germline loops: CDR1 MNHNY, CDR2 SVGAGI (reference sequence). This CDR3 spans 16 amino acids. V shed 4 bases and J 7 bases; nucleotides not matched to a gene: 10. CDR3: CASSSSRTGEDGELFF. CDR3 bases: TGTGCCAGCAGTTCGTCTAGGACAGGGGAGGACGGGGAGCTGTTTTTT.

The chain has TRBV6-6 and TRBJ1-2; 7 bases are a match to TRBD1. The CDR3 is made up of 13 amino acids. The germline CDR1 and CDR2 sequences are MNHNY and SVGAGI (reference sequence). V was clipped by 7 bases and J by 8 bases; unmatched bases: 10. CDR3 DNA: TGTGCCAGCAACAGGGGACAGTTAGAAGGCTACACCTTC. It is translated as CASNRGQLEGYTF.

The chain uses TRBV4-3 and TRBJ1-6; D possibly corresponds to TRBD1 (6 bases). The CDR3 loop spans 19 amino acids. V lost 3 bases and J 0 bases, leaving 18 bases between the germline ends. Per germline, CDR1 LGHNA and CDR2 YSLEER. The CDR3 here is CASSQAWPQGSSYNSPLHF. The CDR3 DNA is TGCGCCAGCAGCCAGGCTTGGCCCCAGGGGAGCTCCTATAATTCACCCCTCCACTTT.

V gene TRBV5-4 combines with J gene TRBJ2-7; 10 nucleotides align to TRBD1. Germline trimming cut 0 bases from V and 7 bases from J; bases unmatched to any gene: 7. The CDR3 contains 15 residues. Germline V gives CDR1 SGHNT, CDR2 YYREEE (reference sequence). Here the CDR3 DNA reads TGTGCCAGCAGCTTGGGCCGGACAGGGGGGGATGAGCAGTACTTC. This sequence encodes CASSLGRTGGDEQYF.

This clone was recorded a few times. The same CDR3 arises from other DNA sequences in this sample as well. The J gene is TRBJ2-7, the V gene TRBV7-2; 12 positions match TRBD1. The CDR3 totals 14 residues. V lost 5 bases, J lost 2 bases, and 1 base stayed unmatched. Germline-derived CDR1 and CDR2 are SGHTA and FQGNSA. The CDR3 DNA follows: TGTGCCAGCAGCCGGGACAGGGGGCCCTACGAGCAGTACTTC. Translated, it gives CASSRDRGPYEQYF.

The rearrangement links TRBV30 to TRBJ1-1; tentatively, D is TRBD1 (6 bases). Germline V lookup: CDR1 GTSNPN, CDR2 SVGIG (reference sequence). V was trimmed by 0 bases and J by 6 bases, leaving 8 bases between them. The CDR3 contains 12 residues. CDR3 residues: CAWSVQGAEAFF. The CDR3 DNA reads TGTGCCTGGAGTGTACAGGGCGCTGAAGCTTTCTTT.

CDR3 in DNA: TGTGCCAGCAGCGCAAGACTAGGCTCCTACGAGCAGTACTTC. It is translated as CASSARLGSYEQYF. The chain links TRBV5-4 to TRBJ2-7, with a tentative D call TRBD2 (6 bases). Germline V gives CDR1 SGHNT, CDR2 YYREEE (reference sequence). This CDR3 is built from 14 residues. The germline V and J ends were trimmed by 4 bases and 0 bases, with 11 bases remaining between them.

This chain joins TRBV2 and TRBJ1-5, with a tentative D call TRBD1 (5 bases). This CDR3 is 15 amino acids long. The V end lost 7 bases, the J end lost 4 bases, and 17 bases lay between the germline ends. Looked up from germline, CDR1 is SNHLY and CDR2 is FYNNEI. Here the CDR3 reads CASTSDTWQNQPQHF. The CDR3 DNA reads TGTGCCAGCACCTCGGACACATGGCAGAATCAGCCCCAGCATTTT. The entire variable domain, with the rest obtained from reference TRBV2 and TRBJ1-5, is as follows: EPEVTQTPSHQVTQMGQEVILRCVPISNHLYFYWYRQILGQKVEFLVSFYNNEISEKSEIFDDQFSVERPDGSNFTLKIRSTKLEDSAMYFCASTSDTWQNQPQHFGDGTRLSIL.

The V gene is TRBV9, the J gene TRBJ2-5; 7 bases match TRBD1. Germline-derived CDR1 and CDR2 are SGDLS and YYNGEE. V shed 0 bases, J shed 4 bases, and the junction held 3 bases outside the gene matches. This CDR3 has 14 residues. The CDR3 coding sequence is TGTGCCAGCAGCGTAGGGGACAGAGTAGAGACCCAGTACTTC. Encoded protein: CASSVGDRVETQYF.

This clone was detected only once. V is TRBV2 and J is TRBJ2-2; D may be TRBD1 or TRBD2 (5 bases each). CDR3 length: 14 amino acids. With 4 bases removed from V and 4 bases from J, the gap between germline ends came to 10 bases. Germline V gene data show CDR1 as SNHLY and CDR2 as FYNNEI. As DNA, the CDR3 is TGTGCCAGCAGTGTACGGGGCGGCACCGGGGAGCTGTTTTTT. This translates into CASSVRGGTGELFF.

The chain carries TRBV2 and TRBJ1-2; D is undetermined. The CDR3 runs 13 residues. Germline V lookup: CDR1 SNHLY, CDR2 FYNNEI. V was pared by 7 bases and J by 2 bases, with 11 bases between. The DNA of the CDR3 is TGTGCCAGCACTTTGGAGGTGAACTATGGCTACACCTTC. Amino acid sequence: CASTLEVNYGYTF.

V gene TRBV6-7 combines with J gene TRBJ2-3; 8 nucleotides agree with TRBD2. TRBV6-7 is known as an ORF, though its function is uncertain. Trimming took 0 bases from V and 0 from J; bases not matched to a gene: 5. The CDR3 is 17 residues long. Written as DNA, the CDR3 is TGTGCCAGCAGTTACTCATTAGCGGGGCATAGCACAGATACGCAGTATTTT. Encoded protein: CASSYSLAGHSTDTQYF.

For the CDR3, the DNA is TGTGCCAGCAGCTTAGTATACCGGACTAGGGGGGCCGGGGAGCTGTTTTTT. Amino acid sequence: CASSLVYRTRGAGELFF. The V gene is TRBV7-8, the J gene TRBJ2-2; possibly TRBD2 for D (7 bases). The CDR3 loop spans 17 amino acids. V lost 1 base and J lost 6, with 18 bases in between. Germline loops: CDR1 SGHVS, CDR2 FQNEAQ.

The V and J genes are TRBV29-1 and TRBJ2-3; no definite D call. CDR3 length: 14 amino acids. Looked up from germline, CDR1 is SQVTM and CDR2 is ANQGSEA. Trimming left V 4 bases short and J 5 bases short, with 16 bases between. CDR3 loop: CSVGVMAMRDTQYF. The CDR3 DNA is TGCAGCGTTGGGGTTATGGCGATGAGAGATACGCAGTATTTT.

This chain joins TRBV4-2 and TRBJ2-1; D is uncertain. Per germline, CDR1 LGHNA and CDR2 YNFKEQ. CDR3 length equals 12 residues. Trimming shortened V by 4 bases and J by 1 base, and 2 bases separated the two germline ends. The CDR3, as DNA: TGTGCCAGCAGCCGGTCCTACAATGAGCAGTTCTTC. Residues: CASSRSYNEQFF.

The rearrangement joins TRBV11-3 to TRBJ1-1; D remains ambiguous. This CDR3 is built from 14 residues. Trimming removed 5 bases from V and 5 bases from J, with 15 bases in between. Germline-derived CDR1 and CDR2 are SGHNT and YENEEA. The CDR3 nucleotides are TGTGCCAGCAGCATGGGAGGGTCGGAGACTGAAGCTTTCTTT. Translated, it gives CASSMGGSETEAFF. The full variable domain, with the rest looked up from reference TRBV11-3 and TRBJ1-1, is EAGVVQSPRYKIIEKKQPVAFWCNPISGHNTLYWYLQNLGQGPELLIRYENEEAVDDSQLPKDRFSAERLKGVDSTLKIQPAELGDSAVYLCASSMGGSETEAFFGQGTRLTVV.

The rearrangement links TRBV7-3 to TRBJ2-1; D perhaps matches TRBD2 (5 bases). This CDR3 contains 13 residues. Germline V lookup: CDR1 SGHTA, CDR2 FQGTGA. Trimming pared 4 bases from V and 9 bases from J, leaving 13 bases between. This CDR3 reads CASSSISRGEQFF. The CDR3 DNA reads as TGTGCCAGCAGCTCCATATCACGGGGTGAGCAGTTCTTC.

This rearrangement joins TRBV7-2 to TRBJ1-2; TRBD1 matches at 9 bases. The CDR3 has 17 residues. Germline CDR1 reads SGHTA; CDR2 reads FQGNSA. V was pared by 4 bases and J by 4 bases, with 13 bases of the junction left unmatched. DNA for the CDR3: TGTGCCAGCAGCTCACCTCGGGGGACAGGGCGCGGCTATGGCTACACCTTC. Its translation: CASSSPRGTGRGYGYTF.

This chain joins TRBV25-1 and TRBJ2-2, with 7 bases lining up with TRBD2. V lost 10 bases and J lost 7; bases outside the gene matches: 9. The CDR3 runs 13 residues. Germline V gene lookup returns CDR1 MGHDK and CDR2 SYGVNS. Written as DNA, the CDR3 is TGTGCCACTAAAAAGACGGGGGGCGGGGAGCTGTTTTTT. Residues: CATKKTGGGELFF.

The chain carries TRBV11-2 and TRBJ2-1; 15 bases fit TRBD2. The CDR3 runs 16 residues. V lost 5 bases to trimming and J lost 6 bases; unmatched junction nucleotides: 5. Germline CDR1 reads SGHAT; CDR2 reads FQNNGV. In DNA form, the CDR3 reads TGTGCCAGCAGCCAGAGGACTAGCGGGAGGGCCAATGAGCAGTTCTTC. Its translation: CASSQRTSGRANEQFF.

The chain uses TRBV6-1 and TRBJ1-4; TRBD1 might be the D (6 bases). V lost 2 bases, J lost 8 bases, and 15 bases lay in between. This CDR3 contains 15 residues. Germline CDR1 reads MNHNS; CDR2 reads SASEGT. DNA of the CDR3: TGTGCCAGCAGTGAATTCCCAGGACAGTACGAAAAACTGTTTTTT. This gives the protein CASSEFPGQYEKLFF.

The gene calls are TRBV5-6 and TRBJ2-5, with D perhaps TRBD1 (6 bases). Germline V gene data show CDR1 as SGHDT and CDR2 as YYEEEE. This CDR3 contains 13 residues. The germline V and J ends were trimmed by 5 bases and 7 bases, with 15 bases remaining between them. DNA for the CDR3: TGTGCCAGCAGGGGGGCCGGGACGACGACCCAGTACTTC. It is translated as CASRGAGTTTQYF. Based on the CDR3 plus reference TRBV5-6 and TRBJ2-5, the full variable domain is DAGVTQSPTHLIKTRGQQVTLRCSPKSGHDTVSWYQQALGQGPQFIFQYYEEEERQRGNFPDRFSGHQFPNYSSELNVNALLLGDSALYLCASRGAGTTTQYFGPGTRLLVL.

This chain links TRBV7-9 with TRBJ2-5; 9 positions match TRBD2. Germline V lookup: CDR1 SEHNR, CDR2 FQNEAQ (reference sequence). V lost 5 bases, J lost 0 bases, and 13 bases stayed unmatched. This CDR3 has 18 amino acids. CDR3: CASSHGSSGRPYQETQYF. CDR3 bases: TGTGCCAGCAGCCACGGGTCCAGCGGGAGGCCCTACCAAGAGACCCAGTACTTC.

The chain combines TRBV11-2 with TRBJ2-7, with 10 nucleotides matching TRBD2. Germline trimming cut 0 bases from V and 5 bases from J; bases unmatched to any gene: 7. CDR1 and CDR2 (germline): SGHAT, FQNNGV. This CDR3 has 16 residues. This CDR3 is CASSLDLAGVWDEQYF. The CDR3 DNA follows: TGTGCCAGCAGCTTAGATCTAGCGGGAGTGTGGGACGAGCAGTACTTC.